This T cell receptor (beta chain) was identified during a study of T cell responses to AZD1222 COVID-19 vaccine. Regarding the study as a whole: In a largely white British group with more females than males, clonal diversity was possibly underestimated.

The CDR3 has 11 residues. From germline, CDR1 is SQVTM and CDR2 ANQGSEA. The V and J ends lost 6 bases and 8 bases respectively, with 13 bases between them. Comment on this clone: The antigen remains unidentified.

Measured with immunoSEQ multiplex PCR; TCRdb has only the in-frame clones, and not every one. The table has 160,000 or so clones, about 92% seen once. This TCR came from an adult in good health. The V and J genes are TRBV29-1 and TRBJ1-2; TRBD1 might be the D (6 bases). Material: peripheral blood, obtained on day 0 of AZD1222 vaccination. The CDR3 nucleotides read TGCAGCGTCGGTGGGGGGCAGGGCTACACCTTC. It codes for CSVGGGQGYTF.